This T cell receptor beta chain is drawn from a study of control samples from healthy donors and cancer patients. Germline trimming cut 5 bases from V and 5 bases from J; bases unmatched to any gene: 10. The germline V gene has CDR1 LNHDA and CDR2 SQIVND (reference sequence). The CDR3 runs 15 residues. TCRdb's copy holds only in-frame clones and misses some; the assay was immunoSEQ multiplex PCR. The profile covers 110,000 to 150,000 clones, with around nine tenths appearing a single time and 8.7% taken by the ten largest. The gene calls are TRBV19 and TRBJ2-3; 7 bases are shared with TRBD1. The sample consisted of blood. The sequence derives from a woman aged 30 to 39 in good health. The CDR3 reads CASSSFVAGGDTQYF. The CDR3 nucleotides read TGTGCCAGTAGTTCCTTTGTGGCAGGGGGAGATACGCAGTATTTT.